This T cell receptor (beta chain) was obtained from a study of Graves' ophthalmopathy and Graves' hyperthyroidism. The authors amplified TCR beta CDR3 regions from RNA transcripts. HTBI primers served in a first-round RT-PCR, which a second-round multiplex PCR followed. MiXCR was run by TCRdb on the multiplex PCR reads, yielding one entry per CDR3 protein. The sample includes 170,000 or so distinct CDR3 sequences, approximately 38% of them seen just once. The receptor comes from a woman between 35 and 50 years old with Graves' ophthalmopathy. Sequencing input: peripheral blood.

CDR3 residues: CASSYPPDRGEETQYF. Here the CDR3 DNA reads TGTGCCAGCAGTTACCCACCGGACAGGGGGGAGGAGACCCAGTACTTC. V gene TRBV6-5 combines with J gene TRBJ2-5; 10 bases align to TRBD1. The CDR3 covers 16 residues. Germline CDR1 is MNHEY and CDR2 is SVGAGI. V lost 2 bases and J lost 5; bases outside the gene matches: 8.